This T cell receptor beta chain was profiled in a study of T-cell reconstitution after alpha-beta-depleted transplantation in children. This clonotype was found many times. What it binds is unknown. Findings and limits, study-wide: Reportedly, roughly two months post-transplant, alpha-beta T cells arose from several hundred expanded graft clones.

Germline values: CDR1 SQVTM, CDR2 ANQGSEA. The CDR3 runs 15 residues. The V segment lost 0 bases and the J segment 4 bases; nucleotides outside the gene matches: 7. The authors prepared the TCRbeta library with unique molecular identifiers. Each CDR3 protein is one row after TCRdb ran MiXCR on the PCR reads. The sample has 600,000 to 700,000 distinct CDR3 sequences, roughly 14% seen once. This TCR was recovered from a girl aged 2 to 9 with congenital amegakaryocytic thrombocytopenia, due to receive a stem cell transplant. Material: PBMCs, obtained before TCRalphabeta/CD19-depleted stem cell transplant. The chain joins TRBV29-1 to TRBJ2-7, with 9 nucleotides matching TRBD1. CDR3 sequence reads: CSVEDPGTGPYEQYF. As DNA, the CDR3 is TGCAGCGTTGAAGACCCCGGGACAGGGCCTTACGAGCAGTACTTC.